This T cell receptor (beta chain) was recovered during a study of blood T cell repertoires in COVID-19. For the study at large: Samples taken during acute and convalescent COVID-19 were collected in the United States, Italy and Spain.

Sequencing used immunoSEQ multiplex PCR; TCRdb keeps in-frame clones, though not all of them. The table shows about 240,000 clones, with roughly 80% occurring only once. V lost 10 bases to trimming and J lost 0 bases, with 22 bases between them. CDR3 size: 18 residues. Germline V gene lookup returns CDR1 MNHEY and CDR2 SMNVEV (reference sequence). This TCR came from an elderly woman with acute or convalescent COVID-19. The rearrangement joins TRBV27 to TRBJ2-6; tentative D call: TRBD1 (5 bases). The source material was peripheral blood. DNA for the CDR3: TGTGCCACCCGAAGCCCAGGGATGGCCGACTCTGGGGCCAACGTCCTGACTTTC. This sequence encodes CATRSPGMADSGANVLTF.